The following is a TCR beta chain sequence with its context. Its specificity is unknown. The record originates from a study of persistence of HIV-infected CD4 T cells. Study background: Isolated cells were CMV- and HIV-1 Gag-responding CD4+ T cells.

Cells were stimulated with overlapping HIV-1 Gag 15-mer peptides. Memory cells lacking CD40L and CD69 with high CD45RO were sorted. Stimulated PBMCs had first been depleted of CD8+ T cells. Sequencing used immunoSEQ version 4 in survey mode. Sequenced by immunoSEQ multiplex PCR; TCRdb stores in-frame clones only, minus some. The sample includes tens of thousands of clones, roughly 82% seen only once; the top ten take 15% to 20%. The material sequenced was CD4+ T cells sorted from PBMCs after approximately 19-hour stimulation, taken from a patient who received antiretroviral therapy. The sequence derives from an adult woman with HIV who was CMV-seropositive.

The CDR3 coding sequence is TGTGCCACCAGTGTATCGGGCGCCCAAGAGACCCAGTACTTC. It specifies CATSVSGAQETQYF. The V gene is TRBV24-1, the J gene TRBJ2-5; unclear D gene. V was pared by 5 bases and J by 1 base, with 10 bases between. The germline gives CDR1 KGHDR, CDR2 SFDVKD. The CDR3 length is 14 residues.